This T cell receptor beta chain was observed in a study of blood T cell repertoires in COVID-19. Looking at the study overall: Both acute and convalescent COVID-19 samples were obtained from the United States, Italy and Spain. PBMCs, B-cell-depleted T cells, or T cells were the source of the cDNA or gDNA that made up the material.

The cohort comprised adults aged roughly 18 to 90 years residing in some 24 US areas. The CDR3 has 14 amino acids. V dropped 0 bases and J dropped 4 bases, with 8 bases sitting between them. In germline, CDR1 is SGHKS, CDR2 YYEKEE (reference sequence). In the source study's methods: From reference gene primer amplification, estimates of nucleated cell counts were derived. Data came from immunoSEQ multiplex PCR; TCRdb stores just in-frame clones and leaves some out. The D gene and trimming were derived from the DNA, and the V and J assignments and clone size from that table. Of around 200,000 clones listed, approximately 84% are singletons.

The sequence was collected from a woman in her twenties or thirties who had recovered from COVID-19. The sequencing input was PBMCs or T cells enriched from blood (not recorded which). The V gene is TRBV5-5, the J gene TRBJ1-3, with D unresolved. In DNA form, the CDR3 reads TGTGCCAGCAGCTTGGCAGGCTCCGGAAACACCATATATTTT. This codes for CASSLAGSGNTIYF.